Listed below are T cell receptor beta chains from one sample, sequenced in a study of OX40 agonist ivuxolimab in advanced cancers. Sequenced by immunoSEQ multiplex PCR; TCRdb stores in-frame clones only, minus some. Of 65,000 to 95,000 clones listed, about 92% are singletons. The sample in question was CD4+ or CD8+ T cells sorted from blood, obtained in a trial of the OX40 agonist ivuxolimab. The source of these receptors is an adult with an advanced solid tumor such as melanoma, head and neck, liver or kidney cancer. Each CDR3 is given with its conserved first and last residue. D genes are given only for firm matches. Only some rows state a clone size, as once, few, many or a class for expanded clones.

D gene,clone size,V gene,J gene,CDR3 protein,CDR3 DNA
NA,NA,TRBV27,TRBJ2-3,CASSRRDGFTDTQYF,TGTGCCAGCAGTCGTAGGGACGGCTTCACAGATACGCAGTATTTT
TRBD2,NA,TRBV7-6,TRBJ2-1,CASTQSGRQFF,TGTGCCAGCACCCAAAGCGGGAGACAGTTCTTC
NA,NA,TRBV18,TRBJ2-5,CASSSTGPETQYF,TGTGCCAGCTCCTCAACAGGGCCAGAGACCCAGTACTTC
TRBD2,NA,TRBV19,TRBJ2-1,CASSLGTSGRENEQFF,TGTGCCAGTAGCTTAGGGACTAGCGGGAGGGAAAATGAGCAGTTCTTC
NA,NA,TRBV19,TRBJ2-5,CASSIGGGKGETQYF,TGTGCCAGTAGTATAGGTGGGGGTAAGGGGGAGACCCAGTACTTC
NA,NA,TRBV5-4,TRBJ2-5,CASSRSQRQETQYF,TGTGCCAGCAGCCGCTCTCAACGGCAAGAGACCCAGTACTTC
TRBD2,once,TRBV11-2,TRBJ2-3,CASSLAGAEDTQYF,TGTGCCAGCAGTCTAGCGGGGGCAGAAGATACGCAGTATTTT
NA,NA,TRBV10-3,TRBJ2-3,CAISGASGTDTQYF,TGTGCCATCAGTGGAGCGTCGGGCACAGATACGCAGTATTTT
TRBD2,NA,TRBV9,TRBJ2-3,CASSVTSGSYTQYF,TGTGCCAGCAGCGTCACTAGCGGGAGTTATACGCAGTATTTT
NA,NA,TRBV6-1,TRBJ1-5,CASNWDSNQPQHF,TGTGCCAGCAATTGGGATAGCAATCAGCCCCAGCATTTT
TRBD2,NA,TRBV7-8,TRBJ2-7,CASSQGLATKSYEQYF,TGTGCCAGCAGCCAGGGACTAGCGACGAAATCCTACGAGCAGTACTTC
NA,NA,TRBV5-4,TRBJ2-7,CASSLARGTYYEQYF,TGTGCCAGCAGCTTGGCTAGGGGAACCTACTACGAGCAGTACTTC
NA,NA,TRBV10-3,TRBJ2-5,CAISEGSTRETQYF,TGTGCCATCAGTGAGGGGTCAACCCGGGAGACCCAGTACTTC
TRBD2,once,TRBV7-2,TRBJ2-7,CASSIGLASYEQYF,TGTGCCAGCAGCATAGGACTAGCCTCCTACGAGCAGTACTTC
NA,NA,TRBV7-9,TRBJ2-5,CASSSTFRDKETQYF,TGTGCCAGCAGCTCAACATTCCGGGACAAAGAGACCCAGTACTTC
NA,NA,TRBV7-2,TRBJ1-2,CASSLAPDRPYGYTF,TGTGCCAGCAGCTTAGCCCCTGACAGACCCTATGGCTACACCTTC
TRBD2,NA,TRBV29-1,TRBJ2-7,CSGTGTSGRYEQYF,TGCAGCGGAACCGGGACTAGCGGAAGGTACGAGCAGTACTTC
TRBD2,NA,TRBV2,TRBJ2-2,CASGNSGKRTGELFF,TGTGCCAGCGGAAATAGCGGGAAAAGAACCGGGGAGCTGTTTTTT
NA,once,TRBV7-9,TRBJ2-1,CASSSQGGWVSYNEQFF,TGTGCCAGCAGCTCCCAAGGGGGGTGGGTCTCCTACAATGAGCAGTTCTTC
NA,NA,TRBV6-6,TRBJ1-5,CASSYRQSRINQPQHF,TGTGCCAGCAGTTACAGACAGTCCCGCATCAATCAGCCCCAGCATTTT
NA,NA,TRBV2,TRBJ2-1,CASSEGETSYNEQFF,TGTGCCAGCAGTGAAGGGGAAACCTCCTACAATGAGCAGTTCTTC
TRBD2,NA,TRBV5-4,TRBJ2-5,CASSFGAGGRGTQYF,TGTGCCAGCAGCTTCGGGGCGGGAGGACGGGGGACCCAGTACTTC
NA,NA,TRBV6-5,TRBJ1-1,CASSYTLQVNTEAFF,TGTGCCAGCAGTTATACCCTGCAGGTGAACACTGAAGCTTTCTTT
NA,NA,TRBV28,TRBJ1-2,CASSNREGGYTF,TGTGCCAGCAGTAACAGGGAGGGTGGCTACACCTTC
NA,NA,TRBV4-2,TRBJ2-3,CASSQDGGRGQYF,TGTGCCAGCAGCCAAGACGGGGGGCGGGGGCAGTATTTT
NA,NA,TRBV28,TRBJ2-1,CASSLGRGRNEQFF,TGTGCCAGCAGTTTAGGCAGGGGAAGGAATGAGCAGTTCTTC
NA,NA,TRBV20-1,TRBJ2-5,CSRAGQETQYF,TGCAGCCGTGCCGGGCAAGAGACCCAGTACTTC
NA,NA,TRBV7-2,TRBJ2-3,CASSLSSDHTQYF,TGTGCCAGCAGCTTGTCGTCGGACCATACGCAGTATTTT
NA,few,TRBV2,TRBJ1-5,CASGYRINQPQHF,TGTGCCAGCGGATACCGGATTAATCAGCCCCAGCATTTT
NA,NA,TRBV20-1,TRBJ2-3,CSVDTQYF,TGCAGTGTTGATACGCAGTATTTT
TRBD2,NA,TRBV4-2,TRBJ2-3,CASSQDIAGASGRTDTQYF,TGTGCCAGCAGCCAAGATATCGCCGGGGCTAGCGGGCGCACAGATACGCAGTATTTT
NA,NA,TRBV28,TRBJ1-1,CASRPLRGAEQGEAFF,TGTGCCAGCAGACCACTTAGGGGGGCGGAACAAGGTGAAGCTTTCTTT
NA,NA,TRBV11-2,TRBJ2-1,CASSSSGRGHNEQFF,TGTGCCAGCAGCTCCAGCGGAAGAGGCCACAATGAGCAGTTCTTC
TRBD1,NA,TRBV27,TRBJ2-7,CASTPHRTGKVIYEQYF,TGTGCCAGCACCCCGCACAGGACAGGGAAGGTCATCTACGAGCAGTACTTC
NA,NA,TRBV29-1,TRBJ2-7,CSVGQQGGDEQYF,TGCAGCGTTGGGCAACAGGGTGGTGACGAGCAGTACTTC
TRBD2,NA,TRBV18,TRBJ2-3,CASSLLLAGAPDTQYF,TGTGCCAGCTCCCTGCTACTAGCGGGAGCTCCAGATACGCAGTATTTT
NA,few,TRBV6-5,TRBJ1-2,CASSQGGYYGYTF,TGTGCCAGCAGCCAGGGAGGGTACTATGGCTACACCTTC
NA,once,TRBV7-9,TRBJ1-6,CASSYGTARDSPLHF,TGTGCCAGCAGCTACGGGACGGCTAGGGATTCACCCCTCCACTTT
NA,once,TRBV28,TRBJ2-1,CASSFSYNEQFF,TGTGCCAGCAGTTTCTCCTACAATGAGCAGTTCTTC
TRBD2,few,TRBV28,TRBJ2-7,CASSFGAGTGEQYF,TGTGCCAGCAGCTTTGGAGCGGGGACCGGGGAGCAGTACTTC
TRBD2,NA,TRBV5-1,TRBJ2-3,CASNPAGGPTDTQYF,TGCGCCAGCAACCCAGCGGGAGGGCCCACAGATACGCAGTATTTT
TRBD2,NA,TRBV4-2,TRBJ2-1,CASSRAGTSGNNEQFF,TGTGCCAGCAGCCGGGCCGGGACTAGCGGTAACAATGAGCAGTTCTTC
NA,NA,TRBV28,TRBJ2-3,CASSLVEATQYF,TGTGCCAGCAGTTTGGTGGAAGCCACGCAGTATTTT
NA,NA,TRBV9,TRBJ2-3,CASSVLLGNTDTQYF,TGTGCCAGCAGCGTACTCCTGGGGAACACAGATACGCAGTATTTT
NA,NA,TRBV28,TRBJ1-2,CASSFFANGYTF,TGTGCCAGCAGTTTTTTTGCGAATGGCTACACCTTC
NA,NA,TRBV7-6,TRBJ2-5,CASSRASQETQYF,TGTGCCAGCAGCCGAGCGTCGCAAGAGACCCAGTACTTC
NA,NA,TRBV6-1,TRBJ2-7,CASSDFGSGPPYEQYF,TGTGCCAGCAGTGATTTCGGCTCCGGACCCCCCTACGAGCAGTACTTC
TRBD2,once,TRBV9,TRBJ2-3,CASSTSSGYPPDTQYF,TGTGCCAGCAGCACATCTAGCGGGTATCCGCCAGATACGCAGTATTTT
TRBD2,NA,TRBV5-1,TRBJ2-4,CASSLTSGPNIQYF,TGCGCCAGCAGCTTGACTAGCGGACCAAACATTCAGTACTTC
NA,NA,TRBV11-3,TRBJ1-2,CASRAGLGDGYTF,TGTGCCAGCAGGGCGGGGCTCGGCGACGGCTACACCTTC
TRBD2,NA,TRBV28,TRBJ2-5,CASSFFPGRGGETQYF,TGTGCCAGCAGTTTCTTTCCTGGGAGGGGAGGCGAGACCCAGTACTTC
NA,NA,TRBV5-1,TRBJ2-1,CASSSSASVHSYNEQFF,TGCGCCAGCAGCTCGTCAGCTAGCGTACACTCCTACAATGAGCAGTTCTTC